One and the same sample provided the 7 T cell receptor beta chains below, sequenced in a study of cytomegalovirus exposure and HLA in healthy donors. Sequencing was performed with immunoSEQ multiplex PCR; in TCRdb, only in-frame clones are kept and a portion is missing. The table lists about 130,000 clones, approximately 89% of them singletons. The sample taken for sequencing was PBMCs. These receptor sequences come from a woman aged 18-30 years in good health and CMV-seronegative.

The chain employs TRBV10-3 and TRBJ2-7; 8 nucleotides align to TRBD1. CDR3 length: 17 residues. Germline assignment: CDR1 ENHRY and CDR2 SYGVKD. V was pared by 3 bases and J by 0 bases, with 10 bases of the junction left unmatched. CDR3 residues: CAISDPGTGAFSYEQYF. DNA for the CDR3: TGTGCCATCAGTGATCCAGGGACAGGCGCGTTCTCCTACGAGCAGTACTTC.

J is TRBJ1-4 and V is TRBV7-9; the D gene is possibly TRBD1 (5 bases). This CDR3 contains 17 residues. Trimming cost V 5 bases and J 9 bases, with 25 bases left between them. Germline V gene data show CDR1 as SEHNR and CDR2 as FQNEAQ (reference sequence). The CDR3 loop is CASSPSPGRREEKKLFF. Here the CDR3 DNA reads TGTGCCAGCAGCCCCTCCCCGGGACGGAGGGAAGAAAAAAAACTGTTTTTT.

The chain employs TRBV6-5 and TRBJ2-3; 12 nucleotides line up with TRBD2. V lost 6 bases to trimming and J lost 3 bases; unmatched junction nucleotides: 4. The CDR3 loop spans 15 amino acids. Germline V lookup: CDR1 MNHEY, CDR2 SVGAGI. The CDR3 region has the DNA TGTGCCAGCAGCCCTAGCGGGGGGGTAACAGATACGCAGTATTTT. Translated: CASSPSGGVTDTQYF.

The chain has TRBV19 and TRBJ1-2; D is unclear. The CDR3 loop spans 13 amino acids. Trimming left V 7 bases short and J 3 bases short, with 12 bases between. Germline lookup yields CDR1 LNHDA and CDR2 SQIVND (reference sequence). CDR3 nucleotide sequence: TGTGCCAGTACCCCGGTCAGCGACTATGGCTACACCTTC. This gives the protein CASTPVSDYGYTF.

V gene TRBV5-1 combines with J gene TRBJ2-5; 16 positions agree with TRBD2. Trimming at V came to 4 bases and at J to 4 bases, leaving 7 bases not matched to a gene. The CDR3 is made up of 17 amino acids. The germline V gene has CDR1 SGHRS and CDR2 YFSETQ. CDR3 protein: CASSTGTSGGAGETQYF. The CDR3 DNA is TGCGCCAGCAGCACCGGGACTAGCGGGGGGGCCGGAGAGACCCAGTACTTC. Full variable domain (remainder filled in from reference TRBV5-1 and TRBJ2-5): KAGVTQTPRYLIKTRGQQVTLSCSPISGHRSVSWYQQTPGQGLQFLFEYFSETQRNKGNFPGRFSGRQFSNSRSEMNVSTLELGDSALYLCASSTGTSGGAGETQYFGPGTRLLVL.

This clone was seen a few times. The gene calls are TRBV10-1 and TRBJ2-3; D is ambiguous. The CDR3 extends over 15 amino acids. Germline assignment: CDR1 WNHNN and CDR2 SYGVQD (reference sequence). V lost 2 bases to trimming and J lost 6 bases, with 15 bases between them. CDR3 in DNA: TGCGCCAGCAGTGAGGTTTCGTACCCGGTGGATACGCAGTATTTT. Amino acid sequence: CASSEVSYPVDTQYF.

This clone has just a few counts. The genes are TRBV27 and TRBJ1-2, with a possible D match to TRBD1 (6 bases). V was shortened by 0 bases and J by 8 bases, with 19 bases between the two germline ends. Germline CDR1 is MNHEY and CDR2 is SMNVEV (reference sequence). The CDR3 extends over 16 amino acids. For the CDR3, the DNA is TGTGCCAGCAGTTTATCACATACAGGGCCCGGGAGGGGCTACACCTTC. Its translation: CASSLSHTGPGRGYTF.